This TCR beta chain comes out of a study of identical twins. Study results and limitations: Within twin pairs, the out-of-frame alpha sequences they shared showed excess low generation probability.

TCRdb ran MiXCR on the 5' RACE reads and lists one entry per CDR3 protein. The sample has hundreds of thousands of distinct CDR3 sequences, 6% to 6.5% seen once. The CDR3 spans 15 residues. The V gene's germline CDR1 is SGHRS and CDR2 YFSETQ. V was clipped by 0 bases and J by 2 bases, with 11 bases between them. Of note for this clonotype: Its cognate antigen is unknown.

J is TRBJ1-1 and V is TRBV5-1; D is possibly TRBD1 (5 bases). The TCR was taken from a man aged 18 to 29 in good health. The sequenced material came from naive T cells sorted from blood. This CDR3 reads CASSLDRGPNTEAFF. CDR3 DNA sequence: TGCGCCAGCAGCTTGGATAGGGGACCCAACACTGAAGCTTTCTTT.